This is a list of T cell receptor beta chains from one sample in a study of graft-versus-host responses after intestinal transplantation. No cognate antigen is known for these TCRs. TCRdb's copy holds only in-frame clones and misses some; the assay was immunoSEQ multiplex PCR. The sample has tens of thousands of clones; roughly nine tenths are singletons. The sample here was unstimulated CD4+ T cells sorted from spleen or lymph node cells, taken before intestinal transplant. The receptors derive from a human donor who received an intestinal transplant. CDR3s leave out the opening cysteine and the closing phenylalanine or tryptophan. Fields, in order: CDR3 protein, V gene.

CDR3 protein: ASSLEGRDTQY; V gene: TRBV11-3
CDR3 protein: ASRQAGNTEAF; V gene: TRBV2
CDR3 protein: AISDGITSTDTQY; V gene: TRBV10-3
CDR3 protein: ASRRRRDRDTSPLH; V gene: TRBV27
CDR3 protein: ASSSRGNTIY; V gene: TRBV19
CDR3 protein: ASARDRNTGELF; V gene: TRBV19
CDR3 protein: ASSPQTEVYEQY; V gene: TRBV7-6
CDR3 protein: ASSTGTGSHEQY; V gene: TRBV5-1
CDR3 protein: ASSQGGPDTEAF; V gene: TRBV4-3
CDR3 protein: ASSDIAGLQPQH; V gene: TRBV2
CDR3 protein: ATSALLNTEAF; V gene: TRBV15
CDR3 protein: ASSGQGPYNSPLH; V gene: TRBV7-2
CDR3 protein: ASSLGASTDTQY; V gene: TRBV5-1
CDR3 protein: ASSVQGLGNTGELF; V gene: TRBV9
CDR3 protein: ASSPTGAGGYNEQF; V gene: TRBV18
CDR3 protein: ASSPDYWTGGTYGYT; V gene: TRBV7-6
CDR3 protein: ASRAGLATGANVLT; V gene: TRBV9
CDR3 protein: ASRNREYEQY; V gene: TRBV5-1
CDR3 protein: ASSITPSPDQPQH; V gene: TRBV19
CDR3 protein: ASSLTGGSGNTIY; V gene: TRBV7-9
CDR3 protein: ASSPLNTGGGTEAF; V gene: TRBV18
CDR3 protein: ASSLRITGGMNTEAF; V gene: TRBV5-4
CDR3 protein: ASSPMDREKGYT; V gene: TRBV7-2
CDR3 protein: ASSLAAGGFGEQF; V gene: TRBV13
CDR3 protein: ASSSRLAGDLGETQY; V gene: TRBV9
CDR3 protein: ASSEGRSNEKLF; V gene: TRBV6-1
CDR3 protein: ASSLVGQDNSPLH; V gene: TRBV5-1
CDR3 protein: ASSRQGQGNQPQH; V gene: TRBV7-2
CDR3 protein: ASSLTGNEQY; V gene: TRBV11-2
CDR3 protein: ASSSAVVGGTDTQY; V gene: TRBV5-1
CDR3 protein: ASSPRVYEKLF; V gene: TRBV7-9
CDR3 protein: ASSLRGDNTEAF; V gene: TRBV7-9
CDR3 protein: ASSQGGPSGNTIY; V gene: TRBV14
CDR3 protein: SASDSNQPQH; V gene: TRBV29-1
CDR3 protein: ASSQDAAGGFRGEQF; V gene: TRBV4-1
CDR3 protein: ATSRDRGPEAF; V gene: TRBV15
CDR3 protein: ASSLLNQPQH; V gene: TRBV6-1
CDR3 protein: ASKLQGGGTDTQY; V gene: TRBV6-1
CDR3 protein: ASSDGGDSYEQY; V gene: TRBV6-1
CDR3 protein: ASSTRDRGSYEQY; V gene: TRBV19
CDR3 protein: ASKPGQWAYEQY; V gene: TRBV19
CDR3 protein: ASSPRIEQY; V gene: TRBV7-2
CDR3 protein: ASSLAGGVTEAF; V gene: TRBV7-8
CDR3 protein: SVRVPGQGAPTEAF; V gene: TRBV29-1
CDR3 protein: ASSPRSLEETQY; V gene: TRBV18
CDR3 protein: ASSLGQGLTYEQY; V gene: TRBV11-2